The clone carrying this T cell receptor (beta chain) was counted between two and nine times. The PCR used 60 Vbeta and 13 Jbeta primers. TCRdb keeps only in-frame clones here, not all; method: immunoSEQ multiplex PCR. Of about 110,000 clones in the sample, about four fifths were seen once. The source of the sample is a study of cytomegalovirus exposure and HLA in healthy donors. Study summary: In a previous analysis, some 110 million unique TCR beta sequences were found from roughly 200 million T cells.

CDR1 and CDR2 (germline): SEHNR, FQNEAQ (reference sequence). V shed 5 bases and J shed 9 bases, with 17 bases lying between them. CDR3 length: 15 amino acids. Sequencing was carried out using PBMCs. The source of this sequence is a man aged 50 to 60 in good health and CMV-seronegative. This sequence joins TRBV7-9 and TRBJ1-6; possible D gene TRBD1, 6 bases. The CDR3: CASSPRGGIASPLHF. As DNA, the CDR3 is TGTGCCAGCAGCCCGAGGGGGGGAATTGCTTCACCCCTCCACTTT.